The clone carrying this TCR beta chain was counted between two and nine times. Its specificity is not known. A universal primer binding site was introduced by template switching. The final cDNA contained unique molecular identifiers. TCRdb passed the 5' RACE reads through MiXCR, listing each CDR3 protein once. The profile shows roughly 250,000 distinct CDR3 sequences, roughly an eighth of them singletons. Unmatched junction bases numbered 7, after V lost 0 bases and J lost 13 bases. From germline, CDR1 is SGHKS and CDR2 YYEKEE (reference sequence). The CDR3 sequence is 13 residues long. This sample stems from a study of identical twins. General study findings and limits: Analyses of zero insertions could be partly confounded by invariant MAIT and iNKT cells.

This TCR derives from a woman aged 18-29 years in good health. This chain uses TRBV5-5 with TRBJ1-2; 9 nucleotides agree with TRBD1. Sequenced sample: memory (CD45RO+) T cells sorted from blood. The CDR3 DNA follows: TGTGCCAGCAGCTTGGGGACAGGGGATCTTTCCACCTTC. It yields the protein CASSLGTGDLSTF.